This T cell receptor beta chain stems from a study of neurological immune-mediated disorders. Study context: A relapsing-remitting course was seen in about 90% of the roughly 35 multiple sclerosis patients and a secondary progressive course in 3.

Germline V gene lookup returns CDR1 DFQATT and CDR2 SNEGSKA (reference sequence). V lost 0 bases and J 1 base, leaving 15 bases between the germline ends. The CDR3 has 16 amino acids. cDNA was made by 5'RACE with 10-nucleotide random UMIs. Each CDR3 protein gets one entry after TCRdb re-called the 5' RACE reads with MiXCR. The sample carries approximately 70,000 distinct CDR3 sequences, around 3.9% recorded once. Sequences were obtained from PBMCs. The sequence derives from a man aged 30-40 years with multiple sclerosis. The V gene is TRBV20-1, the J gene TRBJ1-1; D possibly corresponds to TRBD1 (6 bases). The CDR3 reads CSARDVSGHTNTEAFF. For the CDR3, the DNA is TGCAGTGCTAGAGATGTATCGGGACACACGAACACTGAAGCTTTCTTT.